The next 6 T cell receptor beta chains were all read from a single sample in a study of blood T cells in healthy people across ages (dated by TCRdb to between 2014 and 2017). Receptors were amplified or captured by 5' RACE. TCRdb records Illumina HiSeq 2500 as the sequencer. A second about 6 to 11 cycle PCR used a sample-barcoded 5' primer and a J-beta primer mix. Through fastp at Q25 and MiXCR, TCRdb rebuilt clones from the public reads, retaining in-frame beta chains. Each entry is one CDR3 protein sequence, shown with its most common DNA and genes. The sample data list 650,000 to 800,000 distinct CDR3 sequences, and more than 40% of these were observed just once. Together, the top ten hold roughly a fifth of the sample. The sequencing input was blood. The receptors come from a man aged 60 to 69 in good health.

The chain joins TRBV28 to TRBJ1-4; a weak D match, TRBD1 (5 bases). This CDR3 is built from 13 residues. Germline CDR1 reads MDHEN; CDR2 reads SYDVKM. V shed 2 bases and J shed 11 bases, with 12 bases lying between them. As DNA, the CDR3 is TGTGCCAGCAGTTTACGTAGCAGGGAGAAACTGTTTTTT. Translation gives CASSLRSREKLFF.

The V gene is TRBV6-6, the J gene TRBJ1-2; the D gene is possibly TRBD1 (6 bases). Looked up from germline, CDR1 is MNHNY and CDR2 is SVGAGI (reference sequence). Trimming took 7 bases from V and 8 from J, leaving 11 bases between them. The CDR3 sequence is 11 residues long. CDR3 amino acids: CASIYREGYTF. The CDR3, as DNA: TGTGCCAGCATATACAGGGAGGGCTACACCTTC.

The genes are TRBV12-3 or TRBV12-4 and TRBJ1-6; D ambiguous. This CDR3 spans 14 amino acids. V shed 5 bases and J shed 7 bases, with 12 bases lying between them. The CDR3 loop reads CASSVGLRNSPLHF. CDR3 nucleotides: TGTGCCAGCAGTGTGGGCTTAAGGAATTCACCCCTCCACTTT.

This clonotype showed up just a few times. CDR3 DNA sequence: TGTGCCAGCAGTTCTTTCGACCTAGCGGGGGGGTACGAGCAGTACTTC. This encodes CASSSFDLAGGYEQYF. The rearrangement joins TRBV6-6 to TRBJ2-7; 12 bases align to TRBD2. The CDR3 covers 16 residues. Germline V gene sequence: CDR1 MNHNY, CDR2 SVGAGI (reference sequence). The V segment lost 4 bases and the J segment 4 bases; nucleotides outside the gene matches: 8.

This clonotype showed up many times. V usage is TRBV12-3 or TRBV12-4 and J usage is TRBJ2-7; weak D call: TRBD1 (5 bases). Trimming stripped 5 bases from V and 4 bases from J, with 12 bases between. The CDR3 runs 13 residues. The CDR3 DNA is TGTGCCAGCAGTCCCAGGGTTTTATACGAGCAGTACTTC. Its translation is CASSPRVLYEQYF.

The chain is built from TRBV2 and TRBJ2-1, with TRBD2 matching over 15 bases. CDR1 and CDR2 (germline): SNHLY, FYNNEI. The CDR3 has 18 amino acids. Trimming at V came to 6 bases and at J to 0 bases, leaving 6 bases not matched to a gene. This CDR3 is CASRPGTSGGSSYNEQFF. Here the CDR3 DNA reads TGTGCCAGCAGACCGGGGACTAGCGGGGGGAGCTCCTACAATGAGCAGTTCTTC.